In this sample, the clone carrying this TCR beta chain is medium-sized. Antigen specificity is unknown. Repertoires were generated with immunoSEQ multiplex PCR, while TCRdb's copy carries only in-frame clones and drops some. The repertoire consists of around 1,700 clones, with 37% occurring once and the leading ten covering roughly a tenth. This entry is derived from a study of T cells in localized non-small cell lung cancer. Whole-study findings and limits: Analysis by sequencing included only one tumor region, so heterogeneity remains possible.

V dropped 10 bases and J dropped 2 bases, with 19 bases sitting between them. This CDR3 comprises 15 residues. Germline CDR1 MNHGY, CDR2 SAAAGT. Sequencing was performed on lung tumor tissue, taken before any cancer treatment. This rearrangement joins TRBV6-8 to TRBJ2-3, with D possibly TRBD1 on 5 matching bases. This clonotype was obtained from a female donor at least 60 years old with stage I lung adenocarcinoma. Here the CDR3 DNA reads TGTGCCATCAGGGCCTTCACGGGCCACACAGATACGCAGTATTTT. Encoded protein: CAIRAFTGHTDTQYF.